These 25 T cell receptor beta chains came from one sample sequenced in a study of neurological immune-mediated disorders. Indicated time point: longitudinal time-point 2. TCRdb independently ran MiXCR on the 5' RACE reads; one entry per CDR3 protein. The data contain 70,000 to 95,000 distinct CDR3 sequences, over 10% of them singletons. The specimen sequenced was PBMCs. Source of these receptors: a female donor with HTLV-1-associated myelopathy (HAM/TSP).

This clonotype was detected ten times or more. The chain is built from TRBV20-1 and TRBJ2-1, with 8 nucleotides matching TRBD2. Germline V CDR1 and CDR2: DFQATT, SNEGSKA (reference sequence). V dropped 7 bases and J dropped 2; count of bases not matched to a gene: 4. The CDR3 covers 13 residues. This CDR3 is CSGAGGTYNEQFF. The DNA for the CDR3 is TGCAGTGGGGCGGGGGGCACCTACAATGAGCAGTTCTTC.

This clonotype was observed at least ten times. The V and J genes are TRBV20-1 and TRBJ2-1; the match to TRBD1 covers 7 bases. After removal of 7 bases from V and 1 base from J, the junction contained 16 bases not matched to a gene. The CDR3 loop spans 17 amino acids. CDR1 and CDR2 (germline): DFQATT, SNEGSKA (reference sequence). The CDR3 DNA is TGCAGTGGGAGCGGTTTCGGTGAGGGACAGTCCTACAATGAGCAGTTCTTC. Its protein product is CSGSGFGEGQSYNEQFF.

The sample holds many counts of this clonotype. The chain couples TRBV7-2 to TRBJ2-5, with TRBD2 as a possible D gene (5 bases). CDR3 length equals 15 residues. CDR1 is SGHTA, CDR2 FQGNSA, per germline. Trimming took off 1 base at V and 5 bases at J, with 14 bases between the two ends. DNA for the CDR3: TGTGCCAGCAGCTTAGGTCGGGCTAGCCTGGAGACCCAGTACTTC. Translating gives CASSLGRASLETQYF.

This clonotype was seen many times. V is TRBV25-1 and J is TRBJ2-7; D unclear. CDR1 MGHDK and CDR2 SYGVNS come from the germline V gene. The CDR3 totals 15 residues. Trimming cost V 4 bases and J 0 bases, with 13 bases left between them. As DNA, the CDR3 is TGTGCCAGCAGTGCCCATAGGACCACCTCCTACGAGCAGTACTTC. Encoded protein: CASSAHRTTSYEQYF.

This clonotype was detected a few times. This sequence joins TRBV20-1 and TRBJ1-5; perhaps TRBD1 as D (5 bases). The V end was cut by 2 bases, the J end by 7 bases, with 18 bases between. Germline V gene sequence: CDR1 DFQATT, CDR2 SNEGSKA (reference sequence). CDR3 length: 15 residues. For the CDR3, the DNA is TGCAGTGCTAGATCAGCCGGTAGGGGAAACCAGCCCCAGCATTTT. Protein product: CSARSAGRGNQPQHF.

About this clonotype itself: This clone may be a read error of a much larger clone one base away. The CDR3 loop is CVSSVGGAVYNEQFF. As DNA, the CDR3 is TGTGTCAGCAGCGTAGGTGGGGCGGTCTACAATGAGCAGTTCTTC. The chain joins TRBV9 to TRBJ2-1, with D possibly matching TRBD1 (5 bases). CDR1 and CDR2 from the germline V gene are SGDLS and YYNGEE. The CDR3 consists of 15 residues.

The V call is TRBV27, the J call TRBJ2-5, with 8 positions matching TRBD1. The CDR3 runs 16 residues. Germline values: CDR1 MNHEY, CDR2 SMNVEV (reference sequence). Trimming removed 6 bases from V and 6 bases from J; junction bases left unmatched: 15. The CDR3 bases are TGTGCCAGCAGCCCCGCCGACAGGGGTTTCGGAAAGACCCAGTACTTC. This sequence encodes CASSPADRGFGKTQYF.

This clonotype was found many times. CDR3 residues: CASLRTSGGWDEQFF. The CDR3 DNA sequence: TGTGCCAGCCTTAGGACTAGCGGGGGGTGGGATGAGCAGTTCTTC. The V and J genes are TRBV4-2 and TRBJ2-1, with TRBD2 matching 14 bases. V shed 8 bases, J shed 8 bases, and the junction held 8 bases outside the gene matches. From germline, CDR1 is LGHNA and CDR2 YNFKEQ. CDR3 length: 15 amino acids.

The rearrangement links TRBV28 to TRBJ2-7, with 7 bases lining up with TRBD1. Germline CDR1 MDHEN, CDR2 SYDVKM. Trimming cost V 4 bases and J 2 bases; bases outside gene matches: 11. This CDR3 is 16 amino acids long. CDR3 sequence reads: CASSSPTGQRTYEQYF. In DNA form, the CDR3 reads TGTGCCAGCAGTTCCCCGACGGGACAGCGAACCTACGAGCAGTACTTC.

This clonotype was recorded at least ten times. The chain uses TRBV6-1 and TRBJ2-7, with D unclear. Germline-derived CDR1 and CDR2 are MNHNS and SASEGT. V lost 8 bases to trimming and J lost 3 bases, with 8 bases between them. This CDR3 spans 11 amino acids. The CDR3 DNA is TGTGCCAGCCCTGACGGCTACGAGCAGTACTTC. Translating gives CASPDGYEQYF.

This clonotype was found a few times. The V gene is TRBV9, the J gene TRBJ2-3, with TRBD2 as a possible D gene (6 bases). CDR3 size: 15 residues. The V end was cut by 0 bases, the J end by 2 bases, with 10 bases between. Germline V gene lookup returns CDR1 SGDLS and CDR2 YYNGEE. In DNA, the CDR3 is TGTGCCAGCAGCGTAGATGGAGGGAACACAGATACGCAGTATTTT. Protein product: CASSVDGGNTDTQYF.

This clonotype was found many times. CDR3 in DNA: TGTGCCAGCAGCCCGGGGACAGGGGGCGGCTACGAGCAGTACTTC. Residues: CASSPGTGGGYEQYF. This chain joins TRBV7-6 and TRBJ2-7, with TRBD1 identical over 12 bases. The germline V gene encodes CDR1 SGHVS and CDR2 FNYEAQ. CDR3 length: 15 amino acids. Germline trimming cut 5 bases from V and 3 bases from J; bases unmatched to any gene: 5.

This clonotype is medium-sized in the sample. This chain uses TRBV11-1 with TRBJ2-3; 13 bases map to TRBD2. Germline V lookup: CDR1 SGHAT, CDR2 FQDESV (reference sequence). Trimming at V came to 4 bases and at J to 8 bases, leaving 9 bases not matched to a gene. This CDR3 comprises 16 residues. The CDR3 DNA is TGTGCCAGCAGCTCCGGGACTAGCGGGATCTATGCTACGCAGTATTTT. Translation: CASSSGTSGIYATQYF.

This clonotype appeared many times. This chain connects TRBV7-9 to TRBJ2-7; the match to TRBD1 covers 7 bases. The CDR3 spans 15 residues. Germline CDR1 SEHNR, CDR2 FQNEAQ (reference sequence). The V and J ends lost 4 bases and 0 bases, in that order; junction bases with no gene match: 6. The CDR3 is CASSSNRGSSYEQYF. For the CDR3, the DNA is TGTGCCAGCAGCTCAAACAGGGGCAGCTCCTACGAGCAGTACTTC.

This clonotype was observed many times. The gene calls are TRBV20-1 and TRBJ2-7; possibly TRBD1 for D (6 bases). V was shortened by 8 bases and J by 1 base, with 12 bases between the two germline ends. CDR3 length: 12 residues. Per germline, CDR1 DFQATT and CDR2 SNEGSKA (reference sequence). CDR3 sequence reads: CSIQGLSYEQYF. CDR3 DNA sequence: TGCAGTATCCAGGGGCTTTCCTACGAGCAGTACTTC.

This clonotype was seen repeatedly, ten times or more. The V and J genes are TRBV12-3 or TRBV12-4 and TRBJ2-1; D gene uncertain. The CDR3 is made up of 13 amino acids. Trimming left V 5 bases short and J 4 bases short, with 9 bases between. The CDR3 region has the DNA TGTGCCAGCAGTACCGGTCCTTACAATGAGCAGTTCTTC. Residues: CASSTGPYNEQFF.

At least ten counts were recorded for this clonotype. The chain links TRBV11-2 to TRBJ2-3; 11 nucleotides line up with TRBD2. The germline CDR1 and CDR2 sequences are SGHAT and FQNNGV. The trim removed 0 bases at V and 6 bases at J, leaving 8 bases unmatched. The CDR3 runs 17 residues. The DNA for the CDR3 is TGTGCCAGCAGCTTAGAACTAGCGGGGGCTAGGAGGGATACGCAGTATTTT. Protein product: CASSLELAGARRDTQYF.

The J gene is TRBJ2-3, the V gene TRBV14; no clear D gene. Looked up from germline, CDR1 is SGHDN and CDR2 is FVKESK. The V and J ends lost 4 bases and 4 bases respectively, with 15 bases between them. There are 15 residues in the CDR3. CDR3 sequence: CASSRRTATSDTQYF. The CDR3 DNA follows: TGTGCCAGCAGCCGCAGGACGGCGACCTCAGATACGCAGTATTTT.

This chain links TRBV12-3 or TRBV12-4 with TRBJ2-6; D uncertain. Trimming stripped 3 bases from V and 0 bases from J, with 15 bases between. CDR3 size: 18 residues. The CDR3 nucleotides are TGTGCCAGCAGTTTGGAGTCGCCTGTTCACTCTGGGGCCAACGTCCTGACTTTC. Translating gives CASSLESPVHSGANVLTF.

This clonotype was recorded many times. The chain has TRBV5-1 and TRBJ1-5, with D uncertain. The germline V and J ends were trimmed by 3 bases and 4 bases, with 14 bases remaining between them. Germline V gene sequence: CDR1 SGHRS, CDR2 YFSETQ. This CDR3 spans 15 amino acids. The CDR3 is CASSSEAGSNQPQHF. The CDR3 coding sequence is TGCGCCAGCAGCTCGGAGGCGGGGTCGAATCAGCCCCAGCATTTT.

The chain carries TRBV21-1 and TRBJ1-5. TRBV21-1 is a recognized pseudogene. CDR3 size: 14 residues. For the CDR3, the DNA is TGTGCCAGCAGCAGGAGACATAGCAATCAGCCCCAGCATTTT. Residues: CASSRRHSNQPQHF.

The table lists this clonotype with many counts. The CDR3 here is CASSPPASGVGELFF. DNA for the CDR3: TGTGCCAGCAGCCCCCCGGCGTCTGGAGTCGGGGAGCTGTTTTTT. The chain employs TRBV5-6 and TRBJ2-2; D not resolved. V was shortened by 4 bases and J by 7 bases, with 17 bases between the two germline ends. Germline lookup yields CDR1 SGHDT and CDR2 YYEEEE. The CDR3 is 15 amino acids.

This clonotype has a count of ten or more. The chain employs TRBV10-3 and TRBJ2-3; 7 bases align to TRBD1. Per germline, CDR1 ENHRY and CDR2 SYGVKD. This CDR3 is 15 amino acids long. Unmatched junction bases numbered 5, after V lost 3 bases and J lost 2 bases. CDR3 nucleotide sequence: TGTGCCATCAGTGACGGGACAGCCCTCACAGATACGCAGTATTTT. Its protein is CAISDGTALTDTQYF.

This clonotype was seen many times. This chain links TRBV29-1 with TRBJ2-7, with D perhaps given as TRBD1 or TRBD2 (6 bases each). Germline CDR1 SQVTM, CDR2 ANQGSEA. V lost 6 bases to trimming and J lost 1 base, with 19 bases between them. The CDR3 length is 15 residues. This chain's CDR3 is CSVLIGGGGSYEQYF. The CDR3 DNA sequence: TGCAGCGTGCTAATCGGAGGGGGTGGGTCCTACGAGCAGTACTTC.

This clonotype was counted many times. The chain is built from TRBV6-5 and TRBJ2-5; a weak D match, TRBD1 (5 bases). V was pared by 0 bases and J by 5 bases, with 13 bases between. The CDR3 covers 15 residues. Germline values: CDR1 MNHEY, CDR2 SVGAGI. The CDR3 DNA is TGTGCCAGCAGTTACTCTGGCCAGGGAAGGGAGACCCAGTACTTC. Its protein is CASSYSGQGRETQYF.